This T cell receptor beta chain was captured in a study of shared clonotypes between healthy human individuals. General study points: Across several donors, naive CD4 shared 4.5% to 6%, naive CD8 approximately 3.5%, memory CD4 more than 2%, memory CD8 0.4% to 0.5%. Sequencing depth was a factor that was expected to affect clonotype sharing among donors.

As concerns this clone: Antigen unknown.

There are 14 residues in the CDR3. In germline, CDR1 is ENHRY, CDR2 SYGVKD. V was cut by 3 bases and J by 1 base, with 7 bases left in between. Genomic DNA belonging to each subset was distributed in equal measure over several immunoSEQ plates. Produced via immunoSEQ multiplex PCR; TCRdb's table is partial and in-frame only. The sample yields roughly 2.4 million clones, approximately 95% seen once. This chain joins TRBV10-3 and TRBJ1-5, with a weak D call TRBD1 (5 bases). The sequenced material came from naive CD4+ T cells sorted from blood. The sample's subset: CD45RA+ positively selected. This TCR was recovered from a man aged 18 to 35 in good health. The CDR3 sequence: CAISDRESNQPQHF. The CDR3 DNA reads TGTGCCATCAGTGACAGGGAGAGCAATCAGCCCCAGCATTTT.